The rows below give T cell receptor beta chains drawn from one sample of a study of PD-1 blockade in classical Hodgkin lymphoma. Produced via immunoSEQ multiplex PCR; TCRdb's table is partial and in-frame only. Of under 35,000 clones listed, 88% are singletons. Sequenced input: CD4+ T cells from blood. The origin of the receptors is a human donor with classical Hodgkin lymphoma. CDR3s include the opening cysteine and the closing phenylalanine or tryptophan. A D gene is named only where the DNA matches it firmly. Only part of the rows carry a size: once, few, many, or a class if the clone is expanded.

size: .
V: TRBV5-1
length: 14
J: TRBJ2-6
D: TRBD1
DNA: TGCGCCAGCAGCCAGGGGGATGGGGCCAACGTCCTGACTTTC
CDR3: CASSQGDGANVLTF

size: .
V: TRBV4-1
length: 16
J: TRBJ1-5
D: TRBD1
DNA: TGCGCCAGCAGCCACCTCGTCCAGGGGGCCCATCAGCCCCAGCATTTT
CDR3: CASSHLVQGAHQPQHF

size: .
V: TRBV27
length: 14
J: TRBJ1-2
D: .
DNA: TGTGCCAGCAATCCCGGGGGGGTGACTAAAGGCTACACCTTC
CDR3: CASNPGGVTKGYTF

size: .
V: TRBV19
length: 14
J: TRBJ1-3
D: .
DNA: TGTGCCAGTAGTAGGGGGGGCTCTGGAAACACCATATATTTT
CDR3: CASSRGGSGNTIYF

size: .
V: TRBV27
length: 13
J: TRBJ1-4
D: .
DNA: TGTGCCAGCACAAGGCAACGGGGGGGAAAACTGTTTTTT
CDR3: CASTRQRGGKLFF

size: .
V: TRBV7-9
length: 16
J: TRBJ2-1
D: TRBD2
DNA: TGTGCCAGCAGCTTCCCGACTAGCGGGAGTATCCATGAGCAGTTCTTC
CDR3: CASSFPTSGSIHEQFF

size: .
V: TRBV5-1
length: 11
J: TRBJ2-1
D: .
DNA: TGCGCCAGCAGATCGGGTAATGAGCAGTTCTTC
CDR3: CASRSGNEQFF

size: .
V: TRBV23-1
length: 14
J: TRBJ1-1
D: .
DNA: TGCGCCAGCAGTCATGAGGAGTCGAACACTGAAGCTTTCTTT
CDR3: CASSHEESNTEAFF

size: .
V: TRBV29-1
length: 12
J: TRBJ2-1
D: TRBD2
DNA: TGCAGCGTTGGGACTAGCTACAATGAGCAGTTCTTC
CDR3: CSVGTSYNEQFF

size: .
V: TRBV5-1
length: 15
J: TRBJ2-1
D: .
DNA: TGCGCCAGCAGCTTAATGAGCGGTTCCTCGGATGAGCAGTTCTTC
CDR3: CASSLMSGSSDEQFF

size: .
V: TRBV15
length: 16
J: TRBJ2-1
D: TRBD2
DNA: TGTGCCACCAGCAGACCGGGACTAGCGGGTGTCAATGAGCAGTTCTTC
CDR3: CATSRPGLAGVNEQFF

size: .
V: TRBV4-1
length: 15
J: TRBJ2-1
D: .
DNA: TGCGCCAGCAGCCAAGATTCCTGGGTATACAATGAGCAGTTCTTC
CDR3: CASSQDSWVYNEQFF

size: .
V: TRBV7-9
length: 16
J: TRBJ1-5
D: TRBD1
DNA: TGTGCCAGCAGCGCAGGGACAGGGGGCCTCAATCAGCCCCAGCATTTT
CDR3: CASSAGTGGLNQPQHF

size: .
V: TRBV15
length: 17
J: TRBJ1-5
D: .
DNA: TGTGCCACCAGCAGAGACTACCAGGGTTTTGGAAATCAGCCCCAGCATTTT
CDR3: CATSRDYQGFGNQPQHF

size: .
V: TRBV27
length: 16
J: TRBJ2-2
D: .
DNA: TGTGCCAGCAGTTTGGGTCAGGGCGGTAATTGGTGGGAGCTGTTTTTT
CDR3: CASSLGQGGNWWELFF

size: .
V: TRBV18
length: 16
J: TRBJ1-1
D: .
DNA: TGTGCCAGCTCACCTCTGGGGCGATCCATGAACACTGAAGCTTTCTTT
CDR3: CASSPLGRSMNTEAFF

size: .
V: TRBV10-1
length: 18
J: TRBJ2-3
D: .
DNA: TGCGCCAGCAGCCCTGGGCCTTCGGGATACTATGACCCAGATACGCAGTATTTT
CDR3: CASSPGPSGYYDPDTQYF

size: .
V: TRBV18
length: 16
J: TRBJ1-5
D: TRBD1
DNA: TGTGCCAGCTCGCCGGGACAGGGGGTGACCAATCAGCCCCAGCATTTT
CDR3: CASSPGQGVTNQPQHF

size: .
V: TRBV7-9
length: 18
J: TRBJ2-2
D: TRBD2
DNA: TGTGCCAGCAGCCCAGGGAGAGGACTAGCGGGGATCACCGGGGAGCTGTTTTTT
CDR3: CASSPGRGLAGITGELFF

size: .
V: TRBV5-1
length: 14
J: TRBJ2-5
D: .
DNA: TGCGCCAGCAGCTTAGCCTCGGGAGAAGAGACCCAGTACTTC
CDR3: CASSLASGEETQYF

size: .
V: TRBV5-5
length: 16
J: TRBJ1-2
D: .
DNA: TGTGCCAGCAGCCCGGGACCGACGGTATCTAACTATGGCTACACCTTC
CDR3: CASSPGPTVSNYGYTF

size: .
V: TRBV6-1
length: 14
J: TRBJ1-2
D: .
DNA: TGTGCCAGCAGTGAAGCGCGGGGGGGAGTTGGCTACACCTTC
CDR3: CASSEARGGVGYTF

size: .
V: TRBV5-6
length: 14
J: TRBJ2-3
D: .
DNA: TGTGCCAGCAGCTTACTAGCCGGGGCAGATACGCAGTATTTT
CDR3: CASSLLAGADTQYF

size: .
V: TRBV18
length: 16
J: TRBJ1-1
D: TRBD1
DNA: TGTGCCAGCTCACCACCCGGGACAGGGAGGGATACTGAAGCTTTCTTT
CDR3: CASSPPGTGRDTEAFF

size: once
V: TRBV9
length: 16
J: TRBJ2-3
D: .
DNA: TGTGCCAGCAGCGTAGACGGGCGGGGTTACACAGATACGCAGTATTTT
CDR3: CASSVDGRGYTDTQYF

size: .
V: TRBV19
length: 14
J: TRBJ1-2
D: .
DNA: TGTGCCAGTACTACACAGGGCTGGAACTATGGCTACACCTTC
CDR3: CASTTQGWNYGYTF

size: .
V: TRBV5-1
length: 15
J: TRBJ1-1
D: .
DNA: TGCGCCAGCACCGAGAGGGGATTGGGGAACACTGAAGCTTTCTTT
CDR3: CASTERGLGNTEAFF

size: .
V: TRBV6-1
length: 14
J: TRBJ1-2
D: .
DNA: TGTGCCAGCAGTGAAAGTCCTGTATCCTATGGCTACACCTTC
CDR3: CASSESPVSYGYTF

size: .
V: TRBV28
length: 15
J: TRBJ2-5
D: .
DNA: TGTGCCAGCAGTTTCCCCAGGGGCCGACAAGAGACCCAGTACTTC
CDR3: CASSFPRGRQETQYF

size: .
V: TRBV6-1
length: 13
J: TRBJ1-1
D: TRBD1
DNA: TGTGCCAGCAGACGGACAGGGGGCACTGAAGCTTTCTTT
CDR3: CASRRTGGTEAFF

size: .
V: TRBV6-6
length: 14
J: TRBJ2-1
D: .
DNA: TGTGCCAGCACCAGAGACCCCTCCTACAATGAGCAGTTCTTC
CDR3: CASTRDPSYNEQFF

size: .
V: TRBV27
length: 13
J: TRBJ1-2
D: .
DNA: TGTGCCAGCAGTTTAAGCGGGGCTAGGGGCTACACCTTC
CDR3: CASSLSGARGYTF

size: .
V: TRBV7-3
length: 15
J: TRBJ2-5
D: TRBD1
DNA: TGTGCCAGCAGCGCACAGGGGACAGGGTTAGAGACCCAGTACTTC
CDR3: CASSAQGTGLETQYF

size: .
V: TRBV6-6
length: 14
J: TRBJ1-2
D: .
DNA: TGTGCCAGCAGCGACGGGGGACATTTTTATGGCTACACCTTC
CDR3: CASSDGGHFYGYTF

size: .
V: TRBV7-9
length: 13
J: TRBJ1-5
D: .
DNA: TGTGCCAGCAGCTTACCGGGGGAACAGCCCCAGCATTTT
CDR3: CASSLPGEQPQHF

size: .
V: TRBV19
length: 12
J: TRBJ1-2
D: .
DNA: TGTGCCAGTAGTATTACCCACTATGGCTACACCTTC
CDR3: CASSITHYGYTF

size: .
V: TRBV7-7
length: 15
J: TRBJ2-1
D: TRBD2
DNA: TGTGCCAGCAGTTCCGGGACTAGCGACTACAATGAGCAGTTCTTC
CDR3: CASSSGTSDYNEQFF